A single count supports the clone carrying this T cell receptor beta chain. This sample was taken from a study of OX40 agonist ivuxolimab in advanced cancers. For the study at large: Earlier anti-PD-1, anti-PD-L1 or anti-CTLA-4 therapy was permitted; 35% to 50% had received some.

Clones were sequenced by immunoSEQ multiplex PCR, and TCRdb holds only the in-frame ones, with some missing. The repertoire includes over 20,000 clones, more than 75% of them detected once, and 20% to 25% sits in the top ten. The origin of this receptor is an adult with an advanced solid tumor such as melanoma, head and neck, liver or kidney cancer. The sequencing used CD4+ or CD8+ T cells sorted from blood, collected in a trial of the OX40 agonist ivuxolimab.

The CDR3 here is CARVEEKLFF. CDR3 nucleotides: TGTGCCAGGGTAGAAGAAAAACTGTTTTTT. The V and J genes are TRBV21-1 and TRBJ1-4. TRBV21-1 is a known pseudogene. This CDR3 is 10 amino acids long.